These 23 T cell receptor beta chains originate from one sample sequenced in a study of T-cell memory formation after mild COVID-19. TCRdb used MiXCR to reprocess the 5' RACE reads, holding one entry per CDR3 protein. Of 450,000 or so distinct CDR3 sequences listed, around a quarter were seen once; the top ten hold under 15%. Material: PBMCs or a T cell subset sorted from them (not recorded which). The receptors derive from an adult woman who had mild COVID-19 (a few samples of this study predate the infection). Cell type and time point are not known.

The chain couples TRBV20-1 to TRBJ2-1; 12 nucleotides align to TRBD2. The CDR3 totals 17 residues. Germline V gene lookup returns CDR1 DFQATT and CDR2 SNEGSKA (reference sequence). The ends lost 8 bases at V and 2 bases at J; junction bases unmatched: 13. CDR3 DNA sequence: TGCAGTATTTGGGCTAGCGGGGGGGCGGTAACCTACAATGAGCAGTTCTTC. Protein product: CSIWASGGAVTYNEQFF.

This clonotype appeared a few times. V usage is TRBV9 and J usage is TRBJ2-5, with TRBD1 as a possible D gene (5 bases). This CDR3 contains 14 residues. The V end was cut by 0 bases, the J end by 4 bases, with 10 bases between. Looked up from germline, CDR1 is SGDLS and CDR2 is YYNGEE. CDR3 loop: CASSVGPGLETQYF. The DNA for the CDR3 is TGTGCCAGCAGCGTAGGGCCAGGGCTAGAGACCCAGTACTTC.

The DNA for the CDR3 is TGTGCCACCAGTGATGGACACCCTAGGAAGCCCCAGCATTTT. It encodes CATSDGHPRKPQHF. J is TRBJ1-5 and V is TRBV24-1, with TRBD1 as a possible D gene (5 bases). Trimming shortened V by 3 bases and J by 8 bases, and 13 bases separated the two germline ends. CDR1 and CDR2 (germline): KGHDR, SFDVKD. The CDR3 sequence is 14 residues long.

The chain carries TRBV18 and TRBJ2-4; 7 bases agree with TRBD1. Germline V lookup: CDR1 KGHSH, CDR2 LQKENI. The CDR3 sequence is 20 residues long. The J segment lost 3 bases and the V segment lost 2 bases, leaving 19 bases of the junction unmatched. The CDR3 sequence is CASSPISTGAPLVIKNIQYF. In DNA form, the CDR3 reads TGTGCCAGCTCACCAATTAGTACAGGGGCCCCTCTAGTCATCAAAAACATTCAGTACTTC.

This clonotype was recorded a few times. V usage is TRBV12-3 or TRBV12-4 and J usage is TRBJ2-2, with 7 bases identical to TRBD1. Unmatched junction bases numbered 0, after V lost 2 bases and J lost 6 bases. This CDR3 has 13 amino acids. The DNA of the CDR3 is TGTGCCAGCAGTTTACAGGGGGCCGGGGAGCTGTTTTTT. It codes for CASSLQGAGELFF.

The CDR3 DNA is TGCAGCGTTGTGTGGGACGGCGCCTACAATGAGCAGTTCTTC. This sequence encodes CSVVWDGAYNEQFF. V and J are TRBV29-1 and TRBJ2-1; D possibly uses TRBD1 or TRBD2 (5 bases each). Germline V lookup: CDR1 SQVTM, CDR2 ANQGSEA. CDR3 size: 14 residues. Trimming shortened V by 4 bases and J by 2 bases, and 12 bases separated the two germline ends.

This clonotype was seen a few times. The chain recombines TRBV7-2 with TRBJ2-5, with D possibly TRBD1 on 5 matching bases. The CDR3 loop spans 15 amino acids. From germline, CDR1 is SGHTA and CDR2 FQGNSA. V was clipped by 5 bases and J by 1 base, with 14 bases between them. The chain's CDR3 is CASSPSPTGQETQYF. DNA of the CDR3: TGTGCCAGCAGCCCATCCCCCACAGGCCAAGAGACCCAGTACTTC.

This clonotype occurred many times. V is TRBV20-1 and J is TRBJ1-5; D is undetermined. This CDR3 contains 14 residues. Germline lookup yields CDR1 DFQATT and CDR2 SNEGSKA (reference sequence). V was clipped by 1 base and J by 1 base, with 8 bases between them. The CDR3 loop reads CSARADMSNQPQHF. The CDR3 bases are TGCAGTGCTAGAGCCGACATGAGCAATCAGCCCCAGCATTTT.

This clonotype was seen a handful of times. The chain links TRBV6-6 to TRBJ1-1; D may be TRBD1 (5 bases). With 2 bases removed from V and 5 bases from J, the gap between germline ends came to 15 bases. This CDR3 has 15 amino acids. Germline CDR1 is MNHNY and CDR2 is SVGAGI (reference sequence). CDR3 loop: CASSYGGRKGTEAFF. CDR3 DNA: TGTGCCAGCAGTTACGGGGGACGCAAGGGAACTGAAGCTTTCTTT.

In this sample, this clonotype turned up a few times. The chain carries TRBV12-3 or TRBV12-4 and TRBJ1-1, with D perhaps TRBD1 (6 bases). The ends were cut back, 7 bases at V and 11 bases at J, with 23 bases in the middle. CDR3 length: 14 residues. CDR3 nucleotide sequence: TGTGCCAGCAAGCGGCAGGGGCCGCTAGGTGAGGCTTTCTTT. This encodes CASKRQGPLGEAFF.

Many counts were recorded for this clonotype. V usage is TRBV5-4 and J usage is TRBJ2-3, with 11 positions matching TRBD1. Looked up from germline, CDR1 is SGHNT and CDR2 is YYREEE (reference sequence). The CDR3 runs 15 residues. The V gene end was trimmed by 3 bases and the J gene end by 2 bases; junction bases not matched to a gene: 2. The CDR3 sequence is CASSYGQGATDTQYF. CDR3 coding DNA: TGTGCCAGCAGCTACGGACAGGGGGCCACAGATACGCAGTATTTT.

This clonotype has ten or more counts. The chain couples TRBV5-4 to TRBJ2-1; tentative D call: TRBD1 (5 bases). The V and J ends lost 2 bases and 3 bases respectively, with 12 bases between them. From germline, CDR1 is SGHNT and CDR2 YYREEE (reference sequence). CDR3 size: 15 residues. CDR3 sequence reads: CASSFPRQYYNEQFF. The CDR3 DNA reads as TGTGCCAGCAGCTTCCCCCGACAGTACTACAATGAGCAGTTCTTC.

The chain combines TRBV12-3 or TRBV12-4 with TRBJ1-5, with D unclear. CDR3 length: 13 amino acids. Trimming pared 2 bases from V and 5 bases from J, leaving 7 bases between. In nucleotides, the CDR3 is TGTGCCAGCAGTTTATCTCGTCATCAGCCCCAGCATTTT. Translated: CASSLSRHQPQHF.

The rearrangement uses TRBV18 and TRBJ1-1; 7 bases are a match to TRBD1. V shed 3 bases and J 5 bases; nucleotides not matched to a gene: 15. This CDR3 has 17 residues. Germline V lookup: CDR1 KGHSH, CDR2 LQKENI. Written as DNA, the CDR3 is TGTGCCAGCTCACCCAACCCCGGGAGAGGGGGCAGTACTGAAGCTTTCTTT. Protein product: CASSPNPGRGGSTEAFF.

This chain joins TRBV6-2 or TRBV6-3 and TRBJ2-7, with 7 bases matching TRBD2. This CDR3 is built from 14 residues. V shed 5 bases and J 7 bases; nucleotides not matched to a gene: 11. In germline, CDR1 is MNHEY, CDR2 SVGEGT. CDR3 loop: CASSRSGDTREQYF. CDR3 nucleotide sequence: TGTGCCAGCAGTCGGAGCGGGGATACTAGGGAGCAGTACTTC.

CDR3 sequence: CASARTGGNTEAFF. The CDR3 DNA follows: TGTGCCAGCGCCCGGACAGGGGGCAACACTGAAGCTTTCTTT. The chain combines TRBV7-3 with TRBJ1-1, with TRBD1 matching over 11 bases. CDR1 is SGHTA and CDR2 is FQGTGA in the germline V gene. V shed 8 bases, J shed 2 bases, and the junction held 4 bases outside the gene matches. The CDR3 is 14 amino acids.

The chain couples TRBV5-1 to TRBJ2-1; no definite D call. In germline, CDR1 is SGHRS, CDR2 YFSETQ. CDR3 length: 16 amino acids. Trimming removed 5 bases at V and 4 bases at J, with 19 bases between. DNA for the CDR3: TGCGCCAGCAGTAGCCCGGGTCGTACGAAATACAATGAGCAGTTCTTC. As protein: CASSSPGRTKYNEQFF.

This clonotype was found many times. The chain joins TRBV5-4 to TRBJ2-5; 7 nucleotides match TRBD2. CDR1 and CDR2 (germline): SGHNT, YYREEE (reference sequence). J lost 1 base, V lost 3 bases, and 6 bases had no gene match. The CDR3 is made up of 15 amino acids. CDR3 in amino acids: CASSSRLAGQETQYF. Written as DNA, the CDR3 is TGTGCCAGCAGCTCCAGACTAGCAGGCCAAGAGACCCAGTACTTC.

This chain joins TRBV10-2 and TRBJ2-7; D may be TRBD2 (7 bases). The CDR3 is made up of 14 amino acids. The germline CDR1 and CDR2 sequences are WSHSY and SAAADI. V was clipped by 7 bases and J by 7 bases, with 20 bases between them. The CDR3: CASTEGGVAGEQYF. The CDR3 DNA follows: TGCGCCAGCACCGAGGGGGGGGTTGCAGGGGAGCAGTACTTC.

V and J are TRBV5-4 and TRBJ2-7; 9 bases map to TRBD1. The germline V gene encodes CDR1 SGHNT and CDR2 YYREEE (reference sequence). The CDR3 contains 15 residues. Germline trimming cut 4 bases from V and 3 bases from J; bases unmatched to any gene: 8. For the CDR3, the DNA is TGTGCCAGCAGCGGGCAGGGACAGGGCTACTACGAGCAGTACTTC. Its protein is CASSGQGQGYYEQYF.

This clonotype was seen only a few times. This chain links TRBV12-3 or TRBV12-4 with TRBJ1-1; D is undetermined. The CDR3 length is 13 residues. Trimming shortened V by 2 bases and J by 0 bases, and 4 bases separated the two germline ends. The CDR3 spells CASSLIMNTEAFF. The CDR3, as DNA: TGTGCCAGCAGTTTAATCATGAACACTGAAGCTTTCTTT.

The chain has TRBV3-1 and TRBJ1-2; D might be TRBD1 (5 bases). From germline, CDR1 is LGHDT and CDR2 YNNKEL (reference sequence). The CDR3 loop spans 13 amino acids. V lost 2 bases and J lost 4, with 8 bases in between. CDR3 amino acids: CASSQRTPYGYTF. CDR3 DNA: TGTGCCAGCAGCCAACGGACACCCTATGGCTACACCTTC. The variable domain in full, with the rest retrieved from reference TRBV3-1 and TRBJ1-2, is DTAVSQTPKYLVTQMGNDKSIKCEQNLGHDTMYWYKQDSKKFLKIMFSYNNKELIINETVPNRFSPKSPDKAHLNLHINSLELGDSAVYFCASSQRTPYGYTFGSGTRLTVV.

A note on this clonotype: Germline is not matched at one junction end, which may reflect a read error. The chain employs TRBV25-1 and TRBJ1-2; TRBD1 might be the D (5 bases). The CDR3 runs to 13 residues. The V gene's germline CDR1 is MGHDK and CDR2 SYGVNS. The CDR3 protein is CASQGSLNYSYTF. DNA for the CDR3: TGTGCCAGCCAGGGATCCCTCAACTATAGCTACACCTTC.